The text below deals with one TCR beta chain. Its target is unknown. Trimming pared 5 bases from V and 7 bases from J, leaving 8 bases between. Per the germline V gene, CDR1 is SQVTM and CDR2 is ANQGSEA. This CDR3 region has 11 residues. Focal radiation and CTLA-4 blockade (ipilimumab) were tested in chemo-refractory metastatic non-small-cell lung cancer patients. These data come from a study of radiotherapy plus CTLA-4 blockade in lung cancer. Looking at the study overall: Objective response was observed in roughly 17% of patients, and disease control in 30% to 35%.

Study results and limitations: After treatment with radiotherapy plus ipilimumab, TCR clones that came from the tumor expanded in blood. Early blood T cell clone dynamics reportedly forecast response best, with interferon-beta.

Generated by immunoSEQ multiplex PCR, the TCRdb table keeps only in-frame clones and is missing some. This sample has some 64,000 clones, with around 77% found just once. This specimen was peripheral blood, taken from a patient treated with radiotherapy plus ipilimumab. The TCR sequence derives from a human donor with non-small cell lung cancer who had a complete response to radiotherapy plus ipilimumab. The chain joins TRBV29-1 to TRBJ2-2; D is undetermined. CDR3 nucleotides: TGCAGCGTTAACAGCTTCGGGGAGCTGTTTTTT. Translating it yields CSVNSFGELFF.